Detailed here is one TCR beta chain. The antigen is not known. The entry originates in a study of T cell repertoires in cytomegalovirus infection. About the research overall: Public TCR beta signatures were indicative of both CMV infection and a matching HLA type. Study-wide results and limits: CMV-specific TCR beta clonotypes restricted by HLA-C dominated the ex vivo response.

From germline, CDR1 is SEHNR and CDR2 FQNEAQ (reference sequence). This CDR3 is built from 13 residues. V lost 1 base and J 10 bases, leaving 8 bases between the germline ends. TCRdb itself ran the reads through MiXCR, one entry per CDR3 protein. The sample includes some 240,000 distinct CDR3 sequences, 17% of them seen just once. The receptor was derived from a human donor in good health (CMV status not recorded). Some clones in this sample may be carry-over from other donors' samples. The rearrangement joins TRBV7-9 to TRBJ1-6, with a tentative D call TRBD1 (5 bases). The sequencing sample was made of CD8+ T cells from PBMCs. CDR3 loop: CASSLEQGSPLHF. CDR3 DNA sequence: TGTGCCAGCAGCTTAGAGCAGGGATCACCCCTCCACTTT. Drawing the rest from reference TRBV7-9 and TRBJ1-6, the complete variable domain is DTGVSQNPRHKITKRGQNVTFRCDPISEHNRLYWYRQTLGQGPEFLTYFQNEAQLEKSRLLSDRFSAERPKGSFSTLEIQRTEQGDSAMYLCASSLEQGSPLHFGNGTRLTVT.